The 5 T cell receptor beta chains below were found in one sample sequenced in a study of cytomegalovirus exposure and HLA in healthy donors. The PCR had 60 Vbeta and 13 Jbeta primers. Profiling relied on immunoSEQ multiplex PCR, and the TCRdb table lists in-frame clones only, not all of them. Of approximately 300,000 clones detected, about 80% appear once; the ten largest clones hold about 0.28%. Sequenced material: PBMCs. The receptors were gathered from a girl aged 2 to 9 in good health and CMV-seronegative.

This clone was counted once. The rearrangement links TRBV27 to TRBJ2-7; D possibly corresponds to TRBD1 (6 bases). Germline CDR1 reads MNHEY; CDR2 reads SMNVEV (reference sequence). With 3 bases removed from V and 0 bases from J, the gap between germline ends came to 9 bases. This CDR3 region has 14 residues. CDR3 DNA sequence: TGTGCCAGCAGTTTCAGGGGTACCTCCTACGAGCAGTACTTC. Translating it yields CASSFRGTSYEQYF.

V usage is TRBV28 and J usage is TRBJ2-7; D perhaps matches TRBD2 (6 bases). V was pared by 6 bases and J by 6 bases, with 18 bases between. The CDR3 loop spans 14 amino acids. Germline CDR1 reads MDHEN; CDR2 reads SYDVKM. The CDR3 spells CASSRRGLLAEQYF. Written as DNA, the CDR3 is TGTGCCAGCAGCCGTAGAGGACTACTTGCCGAGCAGTACTTC. The complete variable domain, with remaining parts taken from reference TRBV28 and TRBJ2-7, reads DVKVTQSSRYLVKRTGEKVFLECVQDMDHENMFWYRQDPGLGLRLIYFSYDVKMKEKGDIPEGYSVSREKKERFSLILESASTNQTSMYLCASSRRGLLAEQYFGPGTRLTVT.

V usage is TRBV10-3 and J usage is TRBJ1-5, with 12 bases matching TRBD1. In germline, CDR1 is ENHRY, CDR2 SYGVKD. The CDR3 has 20 residues. The V gene end was trimmed by 0 bases and the J gene end by 6 bases; junction bases not matched to a gene: 15. The CDR3 loop is CAISESLGTGGDAPGQPQHF. Written as DNA, the CDR3 is TGTGCCATCAGTGAGTCGCTCGGGACAGGGGGCGACGCCCCGGGTCAGCCCCAGCATTTT.

This clone turned up a few times. The rearrangement joins TRBV6-6 to TRBJ1-2, with 7 nucleotides matching TRBD1. With 3 bases clipped from V and 6 bases from J, the junction kept 10 bases outside the gene matches. The length of the CDR3 is 15 residues. The germline gives CDR1 MNHNY, CDR2 SVGAGI (reference sequence). The DNA of the CDR3 is TGTGCCAGCAGTTATGGCCGGACAGGCGGGAATGGCTACACCTTC. It yields the protein CASSYGRTGGNGYTF.

In this sample, this clone turned up once. This chain uses TRBV27 with TRBJ2-2; 11 nucleotides match TRBD2. V lost 6 bases, J lost 3 bases, and 12 bases stayed unmatched. This CDR3 is built from 18 residues. CDR1 and CDR2 from the germline V gene are MNHEY and SMNVEV (reference sequence). The CDR3 coding sequence is TGTGCCAGCAGAAGACTAGCGGGAACTTCGAGGGACACCGGGGAGCTGTTTTTT. Translation: CASRRLAGTSRDTGELFF.